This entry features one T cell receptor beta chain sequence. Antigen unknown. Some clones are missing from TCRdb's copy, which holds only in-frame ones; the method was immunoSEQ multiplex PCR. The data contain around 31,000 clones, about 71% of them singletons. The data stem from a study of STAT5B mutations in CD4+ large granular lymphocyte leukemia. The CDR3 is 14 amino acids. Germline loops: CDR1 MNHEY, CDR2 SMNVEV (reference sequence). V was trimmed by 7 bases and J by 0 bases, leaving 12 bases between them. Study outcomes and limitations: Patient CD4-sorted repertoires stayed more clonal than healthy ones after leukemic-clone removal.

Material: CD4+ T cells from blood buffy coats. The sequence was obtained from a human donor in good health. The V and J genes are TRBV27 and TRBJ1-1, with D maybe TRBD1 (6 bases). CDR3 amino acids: CASTARGMNTEAFF. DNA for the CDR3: TGTGCCAGCACCGCAAGGGGGATGAACACTGAAGCTTTCTTT.